This T cell receptor (beta chain) was documented in a study of vaccination and CD4 T cells after COVID-19. Sample treatment: roughly 10-day PBMC culture with coronavirus spike peptide pools or control peptides (ViraFEST assay). Notes on this clonotype: Its antigen is currently unknown.

V was shortened by 1 base and J by 8 bases, with 11 bases between the two germline ends. The CDR3 runs to 14 residues. Per germline, CDR1 LGHNA and CDR2 YSLEER. Sequence data for DNA of cultured CD4+ T cells were generated by the Oncomine TCR Beta short-read assay. TCRdb reanalysed the PCR reads using MiXCR and keeps one entry per CDR3 protein. The table lists 10,000 to 15,000 distinct CDR3 sequences, 45% to 50% of them singletons. The clonotype was recovered from a human donor with COVID-19. The chain combines TRBV4-3 with TRBJ2-2; D remains unclear. This material consisted of cultured CD4+ T cells from blood, taken after SARS-CoV-2 vaccination. The CDR3 loop reads CASSQVGSIGELFF. The CDR3 bases are TGCGCCAGCAGCCAAGTGGGCTCGATTGGGGAGCTGTTTTTT.